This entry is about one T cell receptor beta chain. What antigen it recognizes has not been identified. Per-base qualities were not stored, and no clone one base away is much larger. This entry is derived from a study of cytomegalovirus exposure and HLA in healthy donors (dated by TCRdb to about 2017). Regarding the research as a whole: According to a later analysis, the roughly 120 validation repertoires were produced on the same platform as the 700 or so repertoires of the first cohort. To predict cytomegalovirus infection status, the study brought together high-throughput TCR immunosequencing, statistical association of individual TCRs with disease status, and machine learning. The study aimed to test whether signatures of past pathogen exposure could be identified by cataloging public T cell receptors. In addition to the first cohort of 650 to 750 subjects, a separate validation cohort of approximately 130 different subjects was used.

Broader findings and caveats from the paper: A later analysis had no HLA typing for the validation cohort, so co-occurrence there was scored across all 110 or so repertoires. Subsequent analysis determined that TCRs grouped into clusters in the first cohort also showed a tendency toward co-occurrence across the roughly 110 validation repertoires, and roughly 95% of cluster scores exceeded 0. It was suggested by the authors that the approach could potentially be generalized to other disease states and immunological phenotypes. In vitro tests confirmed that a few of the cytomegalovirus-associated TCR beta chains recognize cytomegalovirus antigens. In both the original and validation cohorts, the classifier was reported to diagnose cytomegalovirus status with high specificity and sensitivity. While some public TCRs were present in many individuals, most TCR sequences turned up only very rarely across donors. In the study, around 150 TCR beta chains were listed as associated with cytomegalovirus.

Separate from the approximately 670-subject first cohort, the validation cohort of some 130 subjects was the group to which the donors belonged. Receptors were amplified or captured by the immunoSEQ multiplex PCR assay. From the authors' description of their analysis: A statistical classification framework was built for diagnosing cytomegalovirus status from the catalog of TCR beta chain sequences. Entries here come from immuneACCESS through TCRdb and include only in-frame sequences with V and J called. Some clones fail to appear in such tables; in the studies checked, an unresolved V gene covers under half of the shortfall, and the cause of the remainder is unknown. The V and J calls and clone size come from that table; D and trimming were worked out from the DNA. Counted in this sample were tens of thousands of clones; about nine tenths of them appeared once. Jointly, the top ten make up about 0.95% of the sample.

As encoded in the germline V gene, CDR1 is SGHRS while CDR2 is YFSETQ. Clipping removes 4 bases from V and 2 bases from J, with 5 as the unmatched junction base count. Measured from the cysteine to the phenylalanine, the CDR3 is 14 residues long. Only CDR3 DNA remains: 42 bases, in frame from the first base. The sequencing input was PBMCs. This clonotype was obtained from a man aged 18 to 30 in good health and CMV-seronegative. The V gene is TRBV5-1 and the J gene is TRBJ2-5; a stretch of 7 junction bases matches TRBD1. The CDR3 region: CASSLGQAQETQYF. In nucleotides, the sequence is TGCGCCAGCAGCCTAGGACAGGCACAAGAGACCCAGTACTTC.